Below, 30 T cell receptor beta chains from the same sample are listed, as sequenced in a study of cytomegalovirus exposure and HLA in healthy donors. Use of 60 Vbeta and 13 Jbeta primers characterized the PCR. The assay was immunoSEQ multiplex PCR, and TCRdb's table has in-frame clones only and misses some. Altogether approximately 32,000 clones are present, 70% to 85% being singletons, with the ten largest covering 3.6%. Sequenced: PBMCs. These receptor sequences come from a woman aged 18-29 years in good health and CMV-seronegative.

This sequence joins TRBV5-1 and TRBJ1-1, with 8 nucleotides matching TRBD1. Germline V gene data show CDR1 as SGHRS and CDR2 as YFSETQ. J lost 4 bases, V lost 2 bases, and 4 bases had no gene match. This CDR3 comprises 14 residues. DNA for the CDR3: TGCGCCAGCAGCTTACTAGGACAGGGCACTGAAGCTTTCTTT. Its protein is CASSLLGQGTEAFF. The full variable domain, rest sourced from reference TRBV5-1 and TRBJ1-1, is KAGVTQTPRYLIKTRGQQVTLSCSPISGHRSVSWYQQTPGQGLQFLFEYFSETQRNKGNFPGRFSGRQFSNSRSEMNVSTLELGDSALYLCASSLLGQGTEAFFGQGTRLTVV.

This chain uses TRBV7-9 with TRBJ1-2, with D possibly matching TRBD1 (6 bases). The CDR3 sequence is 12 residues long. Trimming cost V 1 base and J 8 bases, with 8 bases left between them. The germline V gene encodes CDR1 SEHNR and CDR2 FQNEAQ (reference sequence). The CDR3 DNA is TGTGCCAGCAGCTTAGGACAGGCGGGCTACACCTTC. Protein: CASSLGQAGYTF. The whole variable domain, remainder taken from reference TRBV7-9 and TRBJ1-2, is DTGVSQNPRHKITKRGQNVTFRCDPISEHNRLYWYRQTLGQGPEFLTYFQNEAQLEKSRLLSDRFSAERPKGSFSTLEIQRTEQGDSAMYLCASSLGQAGYTFGSGTRLTVV.

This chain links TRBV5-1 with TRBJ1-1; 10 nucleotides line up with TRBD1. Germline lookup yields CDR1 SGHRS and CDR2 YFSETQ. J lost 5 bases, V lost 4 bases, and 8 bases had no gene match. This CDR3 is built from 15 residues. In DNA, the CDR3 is TGCGCCAGCAGCAGGGGCGGGACAGGGGATACTGAAGCTTTCTTT. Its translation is CASSRGGTGDTEAFF.

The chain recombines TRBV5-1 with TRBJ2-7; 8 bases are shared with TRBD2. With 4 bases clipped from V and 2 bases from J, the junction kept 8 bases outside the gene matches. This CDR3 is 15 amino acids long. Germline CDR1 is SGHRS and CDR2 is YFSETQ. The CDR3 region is CASSVWAGGTYEQYF. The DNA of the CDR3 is TGCGCCAGCAGCGTGTGGGCGGGGGGCACCTACGAGCAGTACTTC. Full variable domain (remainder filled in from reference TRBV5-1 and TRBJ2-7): KAGVTQTPRYLIKTRGQQVTLSCSPISGHRSVSWYQQTPGQGLQFLFEYFSETQRNKGNFPGRFSGRQFSNSRSEMNVSTLELGDSALYLCASSVWAGGTYEQYFGPGTRLTVT.

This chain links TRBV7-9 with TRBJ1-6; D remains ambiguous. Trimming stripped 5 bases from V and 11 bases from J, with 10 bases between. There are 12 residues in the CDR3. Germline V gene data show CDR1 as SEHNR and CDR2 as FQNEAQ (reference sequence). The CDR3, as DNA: TGTGCCAGCAGCGCCGGCGGGACACCCCTCCACTTT. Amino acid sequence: CASSAGGTPLHF.

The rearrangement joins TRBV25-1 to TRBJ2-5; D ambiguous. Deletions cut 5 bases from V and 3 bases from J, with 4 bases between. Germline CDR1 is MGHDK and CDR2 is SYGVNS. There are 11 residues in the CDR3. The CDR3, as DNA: TGTGCCAGCAGTCCCGAAGAGACCCAGTACTTC. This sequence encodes CASSPEETQYF.

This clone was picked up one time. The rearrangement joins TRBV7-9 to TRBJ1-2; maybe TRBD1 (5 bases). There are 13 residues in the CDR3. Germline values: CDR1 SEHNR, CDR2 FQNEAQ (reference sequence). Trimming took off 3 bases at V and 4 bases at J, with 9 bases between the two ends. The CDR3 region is CASSLGGAYGYTF. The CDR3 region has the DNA TGTGCCAGCAGCTTGGGGGGAGCCTATGGCTACACCTTC.

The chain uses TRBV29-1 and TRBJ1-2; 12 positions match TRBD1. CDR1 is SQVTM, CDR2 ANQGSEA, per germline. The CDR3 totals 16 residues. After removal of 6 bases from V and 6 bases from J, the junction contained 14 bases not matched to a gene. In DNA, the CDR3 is TGCAGCGTACCGCCGGGACAGGGGGCTATTACTCATGGCTACACCTTC. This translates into CSVPPGQGAITHGYTF.

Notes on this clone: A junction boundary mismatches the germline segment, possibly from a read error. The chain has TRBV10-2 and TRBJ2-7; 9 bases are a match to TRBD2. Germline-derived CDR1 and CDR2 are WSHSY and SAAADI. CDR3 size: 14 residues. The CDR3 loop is CTSTYSGGPYEQHF. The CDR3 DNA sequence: TGCACCAGCACCTATAGCGGGGGTCCCTACGAGCAGCACTTC.

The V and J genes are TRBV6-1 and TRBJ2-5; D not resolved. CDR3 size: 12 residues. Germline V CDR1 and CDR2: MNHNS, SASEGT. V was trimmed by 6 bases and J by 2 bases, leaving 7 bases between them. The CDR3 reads CASSRNQETQYF. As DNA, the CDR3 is TGTGCCAGCAGCAGGAATCAAGAGACCCAGTACTTC.

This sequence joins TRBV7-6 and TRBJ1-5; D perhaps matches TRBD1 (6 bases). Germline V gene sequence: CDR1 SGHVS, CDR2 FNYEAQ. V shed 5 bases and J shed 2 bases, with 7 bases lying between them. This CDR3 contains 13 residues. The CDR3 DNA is TGTGCCAGCAGCCCAGGGGGCAATCAGCCCCAGCATTTT. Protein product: CASSPGGNQPQHF.

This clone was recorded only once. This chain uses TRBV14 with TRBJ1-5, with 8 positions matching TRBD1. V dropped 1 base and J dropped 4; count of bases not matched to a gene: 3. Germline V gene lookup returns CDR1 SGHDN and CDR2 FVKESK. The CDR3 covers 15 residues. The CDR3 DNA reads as TGTGCCAGCAGCCAAGGGACAGGGCGGAATCAGCCCCAGCATTTT. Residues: CASSQGTGRNQPQHF.

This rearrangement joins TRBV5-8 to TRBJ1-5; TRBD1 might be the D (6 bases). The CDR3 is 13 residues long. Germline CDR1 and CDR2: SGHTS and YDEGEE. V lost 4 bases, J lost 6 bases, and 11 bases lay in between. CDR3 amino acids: CASSAAQGQPQHF. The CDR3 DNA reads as TGTGCCAGCAGCGCCGCACAGGGTCAGCCCCAGCATTTT.

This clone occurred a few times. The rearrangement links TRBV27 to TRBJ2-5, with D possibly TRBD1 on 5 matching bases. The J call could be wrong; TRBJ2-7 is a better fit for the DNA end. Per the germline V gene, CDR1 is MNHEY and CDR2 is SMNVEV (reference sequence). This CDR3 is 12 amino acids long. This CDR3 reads CASSLQGSEQYF. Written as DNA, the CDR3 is TGTGCCAGCAGTTTACAGGGTTCCGAGCAGTACTTC.

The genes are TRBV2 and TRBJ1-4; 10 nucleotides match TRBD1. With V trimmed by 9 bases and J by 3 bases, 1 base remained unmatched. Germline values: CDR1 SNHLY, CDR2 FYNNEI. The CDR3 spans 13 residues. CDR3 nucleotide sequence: TGTGCCAGTGACAGGGGGCCTAATGAAAAACTGTTTTTT. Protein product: CASDRGPNEKLFF. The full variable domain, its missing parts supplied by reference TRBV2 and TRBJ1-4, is EPEVTQTPSHQVTQMGQEVILRCVPISNHLYFYWYRQILGQKVEFLVSFYNNEISEKSEIFDDQFSVERPDGSNFTLKIRSTKLEDSAMYFCASDRGPNEKLFFGSGTQLSVL.

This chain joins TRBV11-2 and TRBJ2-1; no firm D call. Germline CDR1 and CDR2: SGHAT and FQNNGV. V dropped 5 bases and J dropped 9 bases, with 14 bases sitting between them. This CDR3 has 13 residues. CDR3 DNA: TGTGCCAGCAGCCTATACGTCCTCGGTGAGCAGTTCTTC. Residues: CASSLYVLGEQFF.

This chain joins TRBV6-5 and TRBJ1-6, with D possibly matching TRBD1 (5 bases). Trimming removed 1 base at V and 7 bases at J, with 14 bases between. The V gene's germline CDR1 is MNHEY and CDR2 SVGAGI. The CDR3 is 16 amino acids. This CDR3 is CASSYWSQGTNSPLHF. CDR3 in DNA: TGTGCCAGCAGTTACTGGAGTCAGGGAACAAATTCACCCCTCCACTTT.

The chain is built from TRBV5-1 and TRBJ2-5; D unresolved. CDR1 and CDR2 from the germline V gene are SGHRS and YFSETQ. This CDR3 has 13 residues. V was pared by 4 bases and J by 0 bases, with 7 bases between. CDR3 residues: CASSVRHQETQYF. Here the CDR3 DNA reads TGCGCCAGCAGCGTGAGGCACCAAGAGACCCAGTACTTC.

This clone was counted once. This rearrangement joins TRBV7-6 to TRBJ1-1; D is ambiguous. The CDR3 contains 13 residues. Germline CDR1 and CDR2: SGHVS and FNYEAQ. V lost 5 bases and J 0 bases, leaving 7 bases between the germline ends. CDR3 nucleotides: TGTGCCAGCAGCCCCGCTATGAACACTGAAGCTTTCTTT. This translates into CASSPAMNTEAFF.

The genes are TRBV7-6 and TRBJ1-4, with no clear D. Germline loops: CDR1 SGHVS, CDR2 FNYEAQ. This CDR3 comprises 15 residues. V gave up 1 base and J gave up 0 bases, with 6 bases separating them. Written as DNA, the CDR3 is TGTGCCAGCAGCTTAGAAACAGCAACTAATGAAAAACTGTTTTTT. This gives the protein CASSLETATNEKLFF.

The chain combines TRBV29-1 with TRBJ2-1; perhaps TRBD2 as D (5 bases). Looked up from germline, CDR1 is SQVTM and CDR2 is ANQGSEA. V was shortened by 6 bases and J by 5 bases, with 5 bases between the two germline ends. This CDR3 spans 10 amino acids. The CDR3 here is CSVGNNEQFF. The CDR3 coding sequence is TGCAGCGTCGGGAACAATGAGCAGTTCTTC.

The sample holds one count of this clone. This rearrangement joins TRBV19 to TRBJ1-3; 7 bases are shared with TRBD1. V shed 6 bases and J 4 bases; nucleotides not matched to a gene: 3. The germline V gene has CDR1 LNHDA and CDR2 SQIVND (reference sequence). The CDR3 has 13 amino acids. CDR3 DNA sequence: TGTGCCAGTAGCCGGACAGGAGGAAACACCATATATTTT. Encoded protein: CASSRTGGNTIYF.

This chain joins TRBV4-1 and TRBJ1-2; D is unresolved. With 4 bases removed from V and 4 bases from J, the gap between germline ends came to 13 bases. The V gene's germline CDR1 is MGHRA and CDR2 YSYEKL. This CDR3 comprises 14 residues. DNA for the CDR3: TGCGCCAGCAGCCCCTATGAGGGCCTCTATGGCTACACCTTC. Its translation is CASSPYEGLYGYTF.

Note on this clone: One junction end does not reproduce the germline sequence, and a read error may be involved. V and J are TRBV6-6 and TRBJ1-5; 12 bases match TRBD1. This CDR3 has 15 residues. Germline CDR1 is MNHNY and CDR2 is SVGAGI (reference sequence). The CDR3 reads CASSSGTGGNQPQNF. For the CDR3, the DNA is TGTGCCAGCAGTTCCGGGACAGGGGGCAATCAGCCCCAGAATTTT.

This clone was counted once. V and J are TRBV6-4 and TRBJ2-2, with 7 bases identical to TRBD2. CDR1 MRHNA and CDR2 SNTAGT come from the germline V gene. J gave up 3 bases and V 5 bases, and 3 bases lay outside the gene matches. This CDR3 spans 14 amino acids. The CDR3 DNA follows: TGTGCCAGCAGTAGCGGGGACGACACCGGGGAGCTGTTTTTT. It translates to CASSSGDDTGELFF.

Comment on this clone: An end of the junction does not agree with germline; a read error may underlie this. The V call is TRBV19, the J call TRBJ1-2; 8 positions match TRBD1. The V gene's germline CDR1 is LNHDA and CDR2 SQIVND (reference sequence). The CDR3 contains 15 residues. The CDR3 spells CASSLDRGAFYGYTF. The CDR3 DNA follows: TGTGCCAGTAGTCTAGACAGGGGCGCATTCTATGGCTACACCTTC.

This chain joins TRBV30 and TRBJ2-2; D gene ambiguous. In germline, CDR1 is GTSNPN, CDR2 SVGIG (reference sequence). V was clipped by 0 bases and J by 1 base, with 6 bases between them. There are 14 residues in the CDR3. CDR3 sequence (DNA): TGTGCCTGGAGTGTAGCGAGGAACACCGGGGAGCTGTTTTTT. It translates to CAWSVARNTGELFF.

DNA for the CDR3: TGTGCCAGCAGCCAAGGACACCTCTACGAGCAGTACTTC. It is translated as CASSQGHLYEQYF. The rearrangement uses TRBV7-2 and TRBJ2-7; tentatively, D is TRBD1 (5 bases). Germline assignment: CDR1 SGHTA and CDR2 FQGNSA. The CDR3 is made up of 13 amino acids. Trimming removed 5 bases from V and 3 bases from J, with 11 bases in between.

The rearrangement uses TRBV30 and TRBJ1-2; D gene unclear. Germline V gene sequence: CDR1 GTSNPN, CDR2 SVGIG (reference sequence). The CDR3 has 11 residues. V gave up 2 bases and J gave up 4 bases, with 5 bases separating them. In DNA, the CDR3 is TGTGCCTGGAGTTACGGCTATGGCTACACCTTC. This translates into CAWSYGYGYTF.

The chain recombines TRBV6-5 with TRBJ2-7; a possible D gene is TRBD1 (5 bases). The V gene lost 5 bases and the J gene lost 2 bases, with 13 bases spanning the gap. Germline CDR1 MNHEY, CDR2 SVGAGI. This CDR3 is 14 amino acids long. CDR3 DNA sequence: TGTGCCAGCAGTCCCGACAGAGGTCCCTACGAGCAGTACTTC. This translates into CASSPDRGPYEQYF.